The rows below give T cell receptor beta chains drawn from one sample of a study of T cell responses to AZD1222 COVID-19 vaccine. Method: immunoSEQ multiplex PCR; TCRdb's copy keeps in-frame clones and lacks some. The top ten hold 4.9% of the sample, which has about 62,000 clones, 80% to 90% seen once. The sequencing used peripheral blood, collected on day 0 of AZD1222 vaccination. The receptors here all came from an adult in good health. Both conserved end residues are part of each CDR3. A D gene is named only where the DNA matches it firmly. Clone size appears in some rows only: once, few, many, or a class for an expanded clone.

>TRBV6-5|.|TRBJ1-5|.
TGTGCCACCCAGGGAGATTATAGCAATCAGCCCCAGCATTTT
CATQGDYSNQPQHF
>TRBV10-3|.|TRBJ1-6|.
TGTGCCATGAGACGGGAACAGTCTAATTCACCCCTCCACTTT
CAMRREQSNSPLHF
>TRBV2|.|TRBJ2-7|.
TGTGCCACCATACGGGACTCCACAAGTACCTACGAGCAGTACTTC
CATIRDSTSTYEQYF
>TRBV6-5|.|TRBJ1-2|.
TGTGCCAGCAGTTACTCGAGGAACTATGGCTACACCTTC
CASSYSRNYGYTF
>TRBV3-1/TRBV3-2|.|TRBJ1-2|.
TGTGCCAGCAGCCAAGGGTCTAACTATGGCTACACCTTC
CASSQGSNYGYTF
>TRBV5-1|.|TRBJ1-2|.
TGCGCCAGCAGCTTGCAAGGGTACGGCTACACCTTC
CASSLQGYGYTF
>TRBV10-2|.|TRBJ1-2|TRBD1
TGCGCCAGCAGGTCAGGGGGCGTTATCCATGGCTACACCTTC
CASRSGGVIHGYTF
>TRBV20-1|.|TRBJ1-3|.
TGCAGTGTTAGTACTGCCACCTCTGGAAACACCATATATTTT
CSVSTATSGNTIYF
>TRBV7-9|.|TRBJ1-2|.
TGTGCCAGCAGTGAGGACGGGTACTATGGCTACACCTTC
CASSEDGYYGYTF
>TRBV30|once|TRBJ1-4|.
TGTGCCTGGAGTGGCGCCCGTCTTGCTAATGAAAAACTGTTTTTT
CAWSGARLANEKLFF
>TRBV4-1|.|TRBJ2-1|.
TGCGCCAGCAGCCAAGATCGAAGCAGGGAAAGTGAGCAGTTCTTC
CASSQDRSRESEQFF
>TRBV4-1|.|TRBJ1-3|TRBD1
TGCGCCAGCAGCCCCGGGACAGGGGGTGCTGGAAACACCATATATTTT
CASSPGTGGAGNTIYF
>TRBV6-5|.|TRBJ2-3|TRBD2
TGTGCCAGCACCATACTAGCGGGGGGGCCGAATACGCAGTATTTT
CASTILAGGPNTQYF
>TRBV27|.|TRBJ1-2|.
TGTGCCAGCAGTTTGGGAGGGGCTGGTAACTATGGCTACACCTTC
CASSLGGAGNYGYTF
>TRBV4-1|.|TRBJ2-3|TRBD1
TGCGCCAGCAGCCAAAATGCCGGGACAGGGGTAACAGATACGCAGTATTTT
CASSQNAGTGVTDTQYF
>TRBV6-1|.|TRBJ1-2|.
TGTGCCAGCAGTGAAGGGATATTTGGCTACACCTTC
CASSEGIFGYTF
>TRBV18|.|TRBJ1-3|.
TGTGCCAGCTCACCAAAACAACAGGGACCCTCTGGAAACACCATATATTTT
CASSPKQQGPSGNTIYF
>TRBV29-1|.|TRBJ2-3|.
TGCAGCGTTGGGGGCAGGGCGGGAGATACGCAGTATTTT
CSVGGRAGDTQYF
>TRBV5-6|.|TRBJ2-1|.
TGTGCCAGCAGCGCGATAGCGGCTTTTTACAATGAGCAGTTCTTC
CASSAIAAFYNEQFF
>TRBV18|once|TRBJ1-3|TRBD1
TGTGCCAGCTCACCGTCCGGGACAGCCCTCTCTGGAAACACCATATATTTT
CASSPSGTALSGNTIYF